Listed here are 22 T cell receptor beta chains from one sample, sequenced in a study of blood T cells in healthy people across ages. A sample-barcoded 5' primer and a J-beta primer mix were used in a second PCR of roughly 6 to 11 cycles. TCRdb reanalysed the 5' RACE reads using MiXCR and keeps one entry per CDR3 protein. Here the sample spans approximately 800,000 distinct CDR3 sequences, around 62% being singletons. Sequencing used blood. These TCRs come from a man in his thirties or forties in good health.

This chain connects TRBV20-1 to TRBJ2-1; TRBD2 matches at 13 bases. V gave up 0 bases and J gave up 10 bases; unmatched junction bases: 6. The CDR3 runs to 15 residues. The V gene's germline CDR1 is DFQATT and CDR2 SNEGSKA (reference sequence). The CDR3: CSARDRLAGGVEQFF. CDR3 in DNA: TGCAGTGCTAGAGACCGACTAGCGGGGGGTGTCGAGCAGTTCTTC.

This clonotype has at least ten counts. The genes are TRBV18 and TRBJ2-1; 9 nucleotides agree with TRBD2. The CDR3 has 15 amino acids. V shed 5 bases, J shed 7 bases, and the junction held 9 bases outside the gene matches. Germline CDR1 and CDR2: KGHSH and LQKENI. CDR3 in amino acids: CASSAEAGGRNEQFF. DNA for the CDR3: TGTGCCAGCTCAGCGGAGGCGGGGGGGCGGAATGAGCAGTTCTTC.

The gene calls are TRBV2 and TRBJ2-5, with 7 bases lining up with TRBD1. The CDR3 sequence is 11 residues long. J was trimmed by 3 bases and V by 11 bases; bases with no gene match: 3. CDR1 and CDR2 from the germline V gene are SNHLY and FYNNEI. CDR3 bases: TGTGCCGGAGGACAGGAAGAGACCCAGTACTTC. Protein: CAGGQEETQYF.

The gene calls are TRBV9 and TRBJ1-1; D is undetermined. Germline assignment: CDR1 SGDLS and CDR2 YYNGEE. Between the trimmed V and J ends, which lost 0 bases and 3 bases, there was a span of 9 bases. This CDR3 comprises 14 residues. This chain's CDR3 is CASSVETMHTEAFF. The DNA of the CDR3 is TGTGCCAGCAGCGTAGAGACCATGCACACTGAAGCTTTCTTT.

The V and J genes are TRBV28 and TRBJ2-3; 8 bases are a match to TRBD2. In germline, CDR1 is MDHEN, CDR2 SYDVKM. Trimming cost V 2 bases and J 6 bases; bases outside gene matches: 16. CDR3 length: 18 residues. CDR3 region: CASSLPTTRGGNWDTQYF. Here the CDR3 DNA reads TGTGCCAGCAGTTTACCCACCACTCGGGGGGGCAACTGGGATACGCAGTATTTT.

This sequence joins TRBV7-9 and TRBJ2-4; D gene unclear. The end of the DNA fits TRBJ2-7 better, so the J call may be wrong. Germline V gene sequence: CDR1 SEHNR, CDR2 FQNEAQ (reference sequence). This CDR3 contains 13 residues. The CDR3 sequence is CASSLAIPYEQYF. CDR3 nucleotide sequence: TGTGCCAGCAGCTTAGCTATCCCCTACGAGCAGTACTTC.

This clonotype was detected ten times or more. The chain recombines TRBV7-2 with TRBJ2-5, with D uncertain. In germline, CDR1 is SGHTA, CDR2 FQGNSA. The CDR3 is 11 amino acids. With 6 bases removed from V and 4 bases from J, the gap between germline ends came to 6 bases. CDR3 sequence: CASRIGETQYF. The DNA of the CDR3 is TGTGCCAGCAGGATAGGAGAGACCCAGTACTTC. Using reference TRBV7-2 and TRBJ2-5 for the parts outside the CDR3, the full variable domain is GAGVSQSPSNKVTEKGKDVELRCDPISGHTALYWYRQSLGQGLEFLIYFQGNSAPDKSGLPSDRFSAERTGGSVSTLTIQRTQQEDSAVYLCASRIGETQYFGPGTRLLVL.

V usage is TRBV27 and J usage is TRBJ2-4; maybe TRBD1 (5 bases). Near its end, the DNA agrees better with TRBJ2-7, so the J call may be wrong. CDR1 and CDR2 (germline): MNHEY, SMNVEV (reference sequence). The CDR3 is 14 residues long. The CDR3: CASSLPTVTHEQYF. CDR3 DNA: TGTGCCAGCAGTCTCCCGACAGTTACCCACGAGCAGTACTTC.

This clonotype turned up a few times. The rearrangement links TRBV28 to TRBJ2-7, with TRBD2 identical over 11 bases. CDR1 MDHEN and CDR2 SYDVKM come from the germline V gene. V lost 6 bases, J lost 3 bases, and 7 bases stayed unmatched. The CDR3 has 15 residues. The CDR3 loop is CASRKTSGTNYEQYF. CDR3 sequence (DNA): TGTGCCAGCAGGAAGACTAGCGGGACTAACTACGAGCAGTACTTC.

J is TRBJ1-2 and V is TRBV20-1, with 7 bases lining up with TRBD1. Germline CDR1 DFQATT, CDR2 SNEGSKA (reference sequence). With V trimmed by 4 bases and J by 4 bases, 9 bases remained unmatched. The length of the CDR3 is 14 residues. DNA of the CDR3: TGCAGTGCTATATCGACAGGGTCGGGCTATGGCTACACCTTC. As protein: CSAISTGSGYGYTF.

There are many counts of this clonotype. This chain links TRBV10-3 with TRBJ2-7; weak D call: TRBD2 (6 bases). The CDR3 spans 14 residues. Trimming removed 8 bases from V and 2 bases from J, with 16 bases in between. Per the germline V gene, CDR1 is ENHRY and CDR2 is SYGVKD. The CDR3: CAISPGVLTYEQYF. The CDR3 DNA sequence: TGTGCCATCTCCCCGGGGGTCCTCACCTACGAGCAGTACTTC.

Points on this clonotype: One end of the junction is discordant with germline, which a read error may explain. The V and J genes are TRBV10-3 and TRBJ2-3; no clear D. CDR3 length: 16 residues. Germline values: CDR1 ENHRY, CDR2 SYGVKD. The CDR3 loop is CATSDPSGSKTDTQYF. CDR3 nucleotides: TGTGCCACCAGTGACCCGTCCGGTAGTAAGACAGATACGCAGTATTTT.

This clonotype was seen repeatedly, ten times or more. This chain joins TRBV29-1 and TRBJ2-5; D perhaps matches TRBD1 (6 bases). The germline V gene encodes CDR1 SQVTM and CDR2 ANQGSEA. CDR3 size: 11 residues. The V end lost 7 bases, the J end lost 3 bases, and 9 bases lay between the germline ends. The CDR3 protein is CSGWTEETQYF. CDR3 sequence (DNA): TGCAGCGGGTGGACAGAAGAGACCCAGTACTTC.

This clonotype was detected a few times. The rearrangement joins TRBV27 to TRBJ2-5; unclear D gene. The J call is doubtful: the DNA matches TRBJ2-7 better. Germline CDR1 is MNHEY and CDR2 is SMNVEV (reference sequence). The CDR3 loop spans 14 amino acids. The CDR3 nucleotides read TGTGCCAGCAGTACGGATGGACGGCCCTACGAGCAGTACTTC. Translated, it gives CASSTDGRPYEQYF.

CDR3 region: CASSLAFTGGQPQHF. The CDR3 DNA reads TGTGCCAGCAGCTTAGCCTTTACGGGAGGTCAGCCCCAGCATTTT. The rearrangement joins TRBV7-2 to TRBJ1-5; D uncertain. Germline V gene lookup returns CDR1 SGHTA and CDR2 FQGNSA. CDR3 length: 15 residues. V dropped 0 bases and J dropped 6 bases, with 12 bases sitting between them.

The chain joins TRBV5-1 to TRBJ1-2, with D possibly being TRBD1 (6 bases). Germline lookup yields CDR1 SGHRS and CDR2 YFSETQ. The CDR3 runs to 15 residues. Trimming pared 4 bases from V and 4 bases from J, leaving 17 bases between. CDR3 residues: CASSPAGGAGYGYTF. The DNA of the CDR3 is TGCGCCAGCAGCCCGGCGGGGGGCGCGGGCTATGGCTACACCTTC.

This sequence joins TRBV7-9 and TRBJ1-6; 7 bases are a match to TRBD1. Germline V gene sequence: CDR1 SEHNR, CDR2 FQNEAQ (reference sequence). This CDR3 is built from 15 residues. With 1 base clipped from V and 11 bases from J, the junction kept 8 bases outside the gene matches. The CDR3 here is CASSLDGTADPPLHF. The CDR3 nucleotides are TGTGCCAGCAGCTTAGACGGGACAGCCGATCCACCCCTCCACTTT.

Only a few counts were recorded for this clonotype. The chain is built from TRBV7-2 and TRBJ2-7; D perhaps matches TRBD1 (6 bases). The CDR3 length is 15 residues. Germline V CDR1 and CDR2: SGHTA, FQGNSA. V lost 5 bases and J lost 2, with 16 bases in between. CDR3 DNA: TGTGCCAGCAGCCTCCGGGACACCTCGACCTACGAGCAGTACTTC. It codes for CASSLRDTSTYEQYF.

The chain uses TRBV4-3 and TRBJ2-5; 9 bases are a match to TRBD2. Germline CDR1 and CDR2: LGHNA and YSLEER. The CDR3 is 17 amino acids. Trimming at V came to 0 bases and at J to 5 bases, leaving 10 bases not matched to a gene. The CDR3 loop reads CASSQDREASGDETQYF. The CDR3 coding sequence is TGCGCCAGCAGCCAAGATCGCGAGGCTAGCGGGGATGAGACCCAGTACTTC.

About this clonotype: The junction shows a germline mismatch at one end, possibly a read error. The V gene is TRBV5-1, the J gene TRBJ2-1; D possibly corresponds to TRBD2 (7 bases). This CDR3 is 16 amino acids long. Germline lookup yields CDR1 SGHRS and CDR2 YFSETQ. The CDR3 loop is CASSSGLQRGHNEQFF. CDR3 DNA: TGCGCCAGCAGTTCGGGGTTACAGCGGGGACACAACGAGCAGTTCTTC.

This clonotype has more than one count but fewer than ten. V is TRBV7-2 and J is TRBJ2-5, with D unclear. In germline, CDR1 is SGHTA, CDR2 FQGNSA. CDR3 length: 14 residues. V lost 1 base, J lost 3 bases, and 9 bases lay in between. DNA for the CDR3: TGTGCCAGCAGCTTAGGGCGTCAGGAAGAGACCCAGTACTTC. Translation gives CASSLGRQEETQYF.

CDR3 sequence: CASSKGTGGNQPQHF. The DNA of the CDR3 is TGTGCCAGCAGCAAAGGGACAGGCGGAAATCAGCCCCAGCATTTT. This chain links TRBV9 with TRBJ1-5; 8 nucleotides match TRBD1. The CDR3 is made up of 15 amino acids. After removal of 4 bases from V and 4 bases from J, the junction contained 7 bases not matched to a gene. CDR1 SGDLS and CDR2 YYNGEE come from the germline V gene.